The next 17 T cell receptor beta chains were all read from a single sample in a study of a mutant IDH1 vaccine in newly diagnosed glioma. Time point here: baseline, week 1 (first vaccination visit). Treatment given: pre-vaccination baseline after standard-of-care therapy. The method was immunoSEQ multiplex PCR; TCRdb's version includes in-frame clones alone and lacks a portion of them. The sample yields 60,000 to 75,000 clones, 79% seen once. The starting material was PBMCs, obtained from a glioma patient treated with radiotherapy, temozolomide or both. These receptors all come from a man aged 50 to 59 with glioma.

V usage is TRBV9 and J usage is TRBJ2-3; TRBD1 matches 10 bases. This CDR3 is built from 17 residues. Germline values: CDR1 SGDLS, CDR2 YYNGEE. V dropped 3 bases and J dropped 2; count of bases not matched to a gene: 9. CDR3 residues: CASSGGQGPPATDTQYF. CDR3 nucleotides: TGTGCCAGCAGCGGGGGACAGGGGCCCCCTGCCACAGATACGCAGTATTTT.

The CDR3, as DNA: TGTGCCAGCAGCGTAGTGACATCTAGCACAGATACGCAGTATTTT. It is translated as CASSVVTSSTDTQYF. J is TRBJ2-3 and V is TRBV9, with D hard to call. Germline V gene data show CDR1 as SGDLS and CDR2 as YYNGEE. This CDR3 contains 15 residues. Trimming pared 0 bases from V and 0 bases from J, leaving 8 bases between.

The chain recombines TRBV15 with TRBJ2-7, with D possibly matching TRBD2 (5 bases). CDR1 and CDR2 from the germline V gene are LNHNV and YYDKDF (reference sequence). The CDR3 length is 16 residues. V lost 1 base and J 4 bases, leaving 17 bases between the germline ends. The CDR3 region is CATSRGGGPMTYEQYF. The CDR3 DNA follows: TGTGCCACCAGCAGAGGAGGAGGTCCTATGACTTACGAGCAGTACTTC.

This clone was observed a handful of times. The V call is TRBV27, the J call TRBJ1-1; possibly TRBD1 for D (5 bases). V was pared by 3 bases and J by 10 bases, with 15 bases between. The CDR3 is 13 amino acids. Germline CDR1 and CDR2: MNHEY and SMNVEV (reference sequence). In DNA form, the CDR3 reads TGTGCCAGCAGTTTCGGGGCCCCAGGTGGAGCTTTCTTT. Translated, it gives CASSFGAPGGAFF.

The chain joins TRBV27 to TRBJ2-7, with D tentatively TRBD1 (5 bases). Germline CDR1 is MNHEY and CDR2 is SMNVEV (reference sequence). There are 17 residues in the CDR3. V gave up 4 bases and J gave up 2 bases, with 21 bases separating them. The CDR3 DNA reads as TGTGCCAGCAGTTATTGGGGATATGGACAAATGACCTACGAGCAGTACTTC. It yields the protein CASSYWGYGQMTYEQYF.

The V and J genes are TRBV6-5 and TRBJ2-7; perhaps D is TRBD1 or TRBD2 (6 bases each). Germline CDR1 is MNHEY and CDR2 is SVGAGI. V lost 2 bases and J lost 4, with 12 bases in between. The CDR3 length is 14 residues. This chain's CDR3 is CASSYVGGRYEQYF. The CDR3 nucleotides are TGTGCCAGCAGTTACGTTGGGGGGCGGTACGAGCAGTACTTC.

The rearrangement joins TRBV19 to TRBJ2-2; 8 bases fit TRBD1. Per the germline V gene, CDR1 is LNHDA and CDR2 is SQIVND (reference sequence). CDR3 length equals 14 residues. With 7 bases clipped from V and 3 bases from J, the junction kept 4 bases outside the gene matches. CDR3 loop: CASTQGADTGELFF. Written as DNA, the CDR3 is TGTGCCAGTACCCAGGGGGCGGACACCGGGGAGCTGTTTTTT.

The rearrangement uses TRBV15 and TRBJ2-5; TRBD1 aligns across 8 bases. Germline V gives CDR1 LNHNV, CDR2 YYDKDF (reference sequence). The CDR3 has 13 residues. The V and J ends lost 4 bases and 7 bases, in that order; junction bases with no gene match: 5. Written as DNA, the CDR3 is TGTGCCACCAGCAAGGACAGGGCCAGGACCCAGTACTTC. It encodes CATSKDRARTQYF.

The CDR3 DNA is TGTGCCAGCAGCTTGGAGGTATACAATGAGCAGTTCTTC. This encodes CASSLEVYNEQFF. This chain joins TRBV5-4 and TRBJ2-1; the D is unclear. CDR3 length: 13 amino acids. Germline CDR1 SGHNT, CDR2 YYREEE (reference sequence). V shed 0 bases and J shed 4 bases, with 5 bases lying between them.

This clone qualifies as medium-sized. The sample carries other DNA sequences with the same CDR3. This sequence joins TRBV25-1 and TRBJ1-1, with a possible D match to TRBD1 (5 bases). V lost 5 bases and J 1 base, leaving 11 bases between the germline ends. The CDR3 has 14 amino acids. The germline V gene encodes CDR1 MGHDK and CDR2 SYGVNS. The CDR3 DNA reads as TGTGCCAGCAGTCGACGGGGGGAGAACACTGAAGCTTTCTTT. It specifies CASSRRGENTEAFF.

This chain uses TRBV2 with TRBJ2-1; 11 bases are shared with TRBD2. V shed 4 bases and J 4 bases; nucleotides not matched to a gene: 6. Germline CDR1 is SNHLY and CDR2 is FYNNEI. CDR3 length: 16 residues. The CDR3 loop reads CASSGRGTSGYNEQFF. The CDR3 bases are TGTGCCAGCAGTGGAAGGGGGACTAGCGGATACAATGAGCAGTTCTTC.

This clone was seen a few times. The genes are TRBV2 and TRBJ2-7, with TRBD1 matching 10 bases. Germline CDR1 is SNHLY and CDR2 is FYNNEI. The ends lost 6 bases at V and 0 bases at J; junction bases unmatched: 5. The CDR3 consists of 15 residues. CDR3 region: CASRLDRGSSYEQYF. CDR3 coding DNA: TGTGCCAGCAGATTGGACAGGGGGAGCTCCTACGAGCAGTACTTC.

V is TRBV6-5 and J is TRBJ1-4; D might be TRBD1 (6 bases). V shed 0 bases and J shed 5 bases, with 13 bases lying between them. The germline gives CDR1 MNHEY, CDR2 SVGAGI. The CDR3 sequence is 16 residues long. CDR3: CASSYSEGGQNEKLFF. CDR3 DNA sequence: TGTGCCAGCAGTTACTCCGAGGGGGGGCAGAATGAAAAACTGTTTTTT.

The genes are TRBV6-1 and TRBJ1-5; a weak D match, TRBD1 (5 bases). This CDR3 has 13 residues. Trimming left V 2 bases short and J 6 bases short, with 8 bases between. Germline CDR1 MNHNS, CDR2 SASEGT. The CDR3 DNA is TGTGCCAGCAGTGAACAGGGCTCTCAGCCCCAGCATTTT. Its translation: CASSEQGSQPQHF.

This clone was counted a few times. This CDR3 reads CASSLGGYPDTEAFF. CDR3 in DNA: TGCGCCAGCAGCTTGGGAGGGTATCCGGACACTGAAGCTTTCTTT. V gene TRBV5-1 combines with J gene TRBJ1-1; D is undetermined. Germline CDR1 is SGHRS and CDR2 is YFSETQ. This CDR3 spans 15 amino acids. V lost 0 bases and J 3 bases, leaving 12 bases between the germline ends. Looking up the rest from reference TRBV5-1 and TRBJ1-1 gives the full variable domain: KAGVTQTPRYLIKTRGQQVTLSCSPISGHRSVSWYQQTPGQGLQFLFEYFSETQRNKGNFPGRFSGRQFSNSRSEMNVSTLELGDSALYLCASSLGGYPDTEAFFGQGTRLTVV.

The chain recombines TRBV6-1 with TRBJ1-1; TRBD1 might be the D (5 bases). The CDR3 is made up of 13 amino acids. Germline loops: CDR1 MNHNS, CDR2 SASEGT. V lost 11 bases and J 2 bases, leaving 15 bases between the germline ends. The CDR3 DNA reads as TGTGCCGGGGGAAAAGACAGAAACACTGAAGCTTTCTTT. Translated, it gives CAGGKDRNTEAFF.

The genes are TRBV4-2 and TRBJ2-1, with D perhaps matching TRBD2 (5 bases). The CDR3 has 17 residues. Germline values: CDR1 LGHNA, CDR2 YNFKEQ. Between the trimmed V and J ends, which lost 0 bases and 1 base, there was a span of 13 bases. The CDR3 loop is CASSQDLGRKSYNEQFF. The CDR3, as DNA: TGTGCCAGCAGCCAAGATTTGGGGAGAAAGTCCTACAATGAGCAGTTCTTC.